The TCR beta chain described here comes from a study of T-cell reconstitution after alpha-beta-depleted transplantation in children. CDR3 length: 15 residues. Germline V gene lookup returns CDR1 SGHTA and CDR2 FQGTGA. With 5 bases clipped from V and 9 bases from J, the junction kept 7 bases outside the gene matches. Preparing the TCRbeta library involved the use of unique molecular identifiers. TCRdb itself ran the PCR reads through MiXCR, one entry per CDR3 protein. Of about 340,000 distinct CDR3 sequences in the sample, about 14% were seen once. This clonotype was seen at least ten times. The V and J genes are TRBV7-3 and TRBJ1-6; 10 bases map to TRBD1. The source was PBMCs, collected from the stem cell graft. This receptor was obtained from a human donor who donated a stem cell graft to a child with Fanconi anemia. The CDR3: CASSATGGGGSPLHF. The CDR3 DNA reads TGTGCCAGCAGCGCGACAGGGGGCGGTGGTTCACCCCTCCACTTT.